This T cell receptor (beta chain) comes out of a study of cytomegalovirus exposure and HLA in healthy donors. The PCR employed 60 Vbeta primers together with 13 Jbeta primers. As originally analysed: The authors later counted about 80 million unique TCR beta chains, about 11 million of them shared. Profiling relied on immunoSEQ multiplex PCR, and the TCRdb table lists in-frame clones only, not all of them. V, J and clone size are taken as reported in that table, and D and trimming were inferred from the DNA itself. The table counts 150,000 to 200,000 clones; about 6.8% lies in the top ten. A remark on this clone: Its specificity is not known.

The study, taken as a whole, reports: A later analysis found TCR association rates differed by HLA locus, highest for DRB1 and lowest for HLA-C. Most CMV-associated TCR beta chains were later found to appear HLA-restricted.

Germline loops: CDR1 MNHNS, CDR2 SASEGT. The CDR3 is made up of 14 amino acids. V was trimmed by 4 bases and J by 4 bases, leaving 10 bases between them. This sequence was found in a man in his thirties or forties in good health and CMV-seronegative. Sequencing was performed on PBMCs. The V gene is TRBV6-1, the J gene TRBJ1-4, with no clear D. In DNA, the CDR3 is TGTGCCAGCAGTGGTCGGTCGTTTAATGAAAAACTGTTTTTT. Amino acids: CASSGRSFNEKLFF.